What follows is one TCR beta chain and its context. Its antigen is unidentified. Germline-derived CDR1 and CDR2 are SNHLY and FYNNEI. Deletions cut 4 bases from V and 7 bases from J, with 17 bases between. The CDR3 length is 14 residues. This sample stems from a study of blood T cells in healthy people across ages. Study observations and caveats: Leaving the PBMCs unsorted stopped any conclusive comparison of naive versus antigen-experienced cells. Among T cells, TCR beta diversity per million cells dropped roughly linearly as age rose.

Each donor supplied around 9.6 milliliters of peripheral blood. Together with a sample-barcoded 5' primer, a J-beta primer mix was included in a second PCR lasting roughly 6 to 12 cycles. TCRdb passed the 5' RACE reads through MiXCR, listing each CDR3 protein once. The sample yields around 2 million distinct CDR3 sequences, about two fifths seen once. The material sequenced was blood. The TCR sequence derives from a human donor in good health. The V call is TRBV2, the J call TRBJ2-7, with D perhaps given as TRBD1 or TRBD2 (5 bases each). In DNA, the CDR3 is TGTGCCAGCAGTGTTGGAATGGGGGTAAATGAGCAGTACTTC. The encoded protein is CASSVGMGVNEQYF.